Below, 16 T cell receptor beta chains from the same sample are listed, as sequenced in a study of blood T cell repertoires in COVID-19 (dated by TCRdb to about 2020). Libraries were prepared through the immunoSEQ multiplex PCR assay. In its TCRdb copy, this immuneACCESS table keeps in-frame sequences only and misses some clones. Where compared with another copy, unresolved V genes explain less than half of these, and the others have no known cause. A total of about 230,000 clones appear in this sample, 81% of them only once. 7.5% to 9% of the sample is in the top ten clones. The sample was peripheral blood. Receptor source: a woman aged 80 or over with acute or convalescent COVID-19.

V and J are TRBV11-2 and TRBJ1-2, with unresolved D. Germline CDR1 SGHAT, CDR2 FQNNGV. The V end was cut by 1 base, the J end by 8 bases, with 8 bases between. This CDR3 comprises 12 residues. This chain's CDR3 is CASSLVTRGYTF. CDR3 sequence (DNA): TGTGCCAGCAGCTTAGTGACAAGGGGCTACACCTTC.

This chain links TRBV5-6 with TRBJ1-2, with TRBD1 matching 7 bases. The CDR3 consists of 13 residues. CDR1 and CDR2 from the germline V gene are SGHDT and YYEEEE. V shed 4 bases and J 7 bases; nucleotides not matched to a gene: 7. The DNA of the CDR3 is TGTGCCAGCAGCCGGGACAGCCCGGGTGGCTACACCTTC. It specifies CASSRDSPGGYTF.

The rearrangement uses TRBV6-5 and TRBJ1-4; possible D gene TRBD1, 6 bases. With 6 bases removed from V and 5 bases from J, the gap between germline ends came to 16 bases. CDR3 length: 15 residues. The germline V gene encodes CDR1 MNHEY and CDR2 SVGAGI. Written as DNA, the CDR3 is TGTGCCAGCAGGAGCAGGGGCGGTTTGAATGAAAAACTGTTTTTT. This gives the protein CASRSRGGLNEKLFF.

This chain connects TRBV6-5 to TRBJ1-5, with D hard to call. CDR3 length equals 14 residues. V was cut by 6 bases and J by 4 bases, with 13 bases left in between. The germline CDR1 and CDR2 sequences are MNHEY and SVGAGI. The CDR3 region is CASREGLPNQPQHF. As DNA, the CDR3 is TGTGCCAGCAGGGAGGGCCTTCCTAATCAGCCCCAGCATTTT.

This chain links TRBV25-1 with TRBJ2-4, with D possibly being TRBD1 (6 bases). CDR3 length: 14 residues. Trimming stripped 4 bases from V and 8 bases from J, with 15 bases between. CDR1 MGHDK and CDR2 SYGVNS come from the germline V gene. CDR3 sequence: CASSGGQRADIQYF. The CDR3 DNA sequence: TGTGCCAGCAGTGGGGGACAAAGAGCAGACATTCAGTACTTC.

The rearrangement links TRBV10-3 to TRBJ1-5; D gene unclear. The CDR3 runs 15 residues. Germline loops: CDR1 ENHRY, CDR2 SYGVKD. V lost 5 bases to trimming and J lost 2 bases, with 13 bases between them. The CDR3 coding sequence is TGTGCCATCAGTCCCAATCCGGAGCGCAATCAGCCCCAGCATTTT. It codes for CAISPNPERNQPQHF.

This chain's CDR3 is CASSAGTVGNTIYF. DNA of the CDR3: TGTGCCAGCAGCGCCGGGACTGTGGGAAACACCATATATTTT. The chain is built from TRBV7-8 and TRBJ1-3; D is perhaps TRBD1 (5 bases). The CDR3 runs to 14 residues. Germline CDR1 and CDR2: SGHVS and FQNEAQ. The V gene lost 5 bases and the J gene lost 4 bases, with 12 bases spanning the gap.

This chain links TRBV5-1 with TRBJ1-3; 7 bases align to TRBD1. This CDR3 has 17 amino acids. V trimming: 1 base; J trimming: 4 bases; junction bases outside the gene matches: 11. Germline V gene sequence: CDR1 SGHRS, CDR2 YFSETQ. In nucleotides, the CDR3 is TGCGCCAGCAGCTTGAATCCCCACGGGACAGCAGGAAACACCATATATTTT. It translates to CASSLNPHGTAGNTIYF.

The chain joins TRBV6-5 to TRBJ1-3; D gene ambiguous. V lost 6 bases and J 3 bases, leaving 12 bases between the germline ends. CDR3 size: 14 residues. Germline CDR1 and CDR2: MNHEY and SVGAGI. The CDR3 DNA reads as TGTGCCAGCAGCCTCGTCGGCGGTGGAAACACCATATATTTT. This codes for CASSLVGGGNTIYF.

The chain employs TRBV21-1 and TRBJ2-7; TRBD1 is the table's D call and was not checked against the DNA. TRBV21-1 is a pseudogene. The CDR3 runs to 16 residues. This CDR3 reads CASTLAGGPHSYEQYF. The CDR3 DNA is TGTGCCAGCACCTTGGCAGGGGGTCCCCACTCCTACGAGCAGTACTTC.

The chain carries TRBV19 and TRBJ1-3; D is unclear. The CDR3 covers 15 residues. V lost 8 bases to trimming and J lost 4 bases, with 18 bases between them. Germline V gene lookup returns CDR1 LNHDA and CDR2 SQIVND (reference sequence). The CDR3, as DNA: TGTGCCAGTTCGTATGCCCGTTCTAGGGGAAACACCATATATTTT. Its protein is CASSYARSRGNTIYF. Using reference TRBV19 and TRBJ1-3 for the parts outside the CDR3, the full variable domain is DGGITQSPKYLFRKEGQNVTLSCEQNLNHDAMYWYRQDPGQGLRLIYYSQIVNDFQKGDIAEGYSVSREKKESFPLTVTSAQKNPTAFYLCASSYARSRGNTIYFGEGSWLTVV.

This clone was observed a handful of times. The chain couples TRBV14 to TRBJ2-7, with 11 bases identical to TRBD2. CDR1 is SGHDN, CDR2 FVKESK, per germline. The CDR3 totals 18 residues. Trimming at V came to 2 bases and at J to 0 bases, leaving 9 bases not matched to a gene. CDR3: CASSQQIPGLAASYEQYF. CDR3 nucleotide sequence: TGTGCCAGCAGCCAACAAATTCCGGGACTAGCGGCCTCCTACGAGCAGTACTTC.

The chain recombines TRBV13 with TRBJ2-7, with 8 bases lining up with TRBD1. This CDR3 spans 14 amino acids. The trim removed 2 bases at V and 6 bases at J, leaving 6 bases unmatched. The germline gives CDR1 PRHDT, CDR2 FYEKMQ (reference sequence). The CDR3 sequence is CASSLMDRAGEQYF. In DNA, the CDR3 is TGTGCCAGCAGCTTAATGGACAGGGCGGGCGAGCAGTACTTC.

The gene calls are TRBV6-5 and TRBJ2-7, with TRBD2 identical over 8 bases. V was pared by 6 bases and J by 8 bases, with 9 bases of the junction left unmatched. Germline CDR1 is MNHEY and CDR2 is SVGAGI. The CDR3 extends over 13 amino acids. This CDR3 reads CASRASGSFKQYF. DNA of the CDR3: TGTGCCAGCAGAGCGAGCGGGAGCTTCAAGCAGTACTTC.

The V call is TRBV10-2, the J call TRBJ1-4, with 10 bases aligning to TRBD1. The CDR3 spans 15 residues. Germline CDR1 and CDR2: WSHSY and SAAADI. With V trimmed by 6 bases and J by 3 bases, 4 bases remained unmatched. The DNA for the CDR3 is TGCGCCAGCAGCCCCGGACAGGGGGCTAATGAAAAACTGTTTTTT. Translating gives CASSPGQGANEKLFF.

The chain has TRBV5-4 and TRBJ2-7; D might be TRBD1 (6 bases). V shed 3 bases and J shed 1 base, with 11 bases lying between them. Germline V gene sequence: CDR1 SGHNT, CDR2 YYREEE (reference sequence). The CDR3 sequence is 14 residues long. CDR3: CASSWEQGSYEQYF. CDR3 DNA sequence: TGTGCCAGCAGCTGGGAACAGGGTTCCTACGAGCAGTACTTC.